One T cell receptor beta chain is described in this entry. These data come from a study of CD8+ T cells in alopecia areata. Treatment given: oral pan-JAK inhibitor, 5-10 mg twice daily. The CDR3 totals 14 residues. The germline CDR1 and CDR2 sequences are LNHNV and YYDKDF (reference sequence). Trimming shortened V by 5 bases and J by 7 bases, and 14 bases separated the two germline ends. After isolation, RNA underwent reverse transcription to generate cDNA as the sequencing template. Libraries were prepared by immunoSEQ multiplex PCR; TCRdb keeps only in-frame clonotypes and omits some of them. This sample has around 200,000 clones, with roughly three fifths found just once.

Source: CD4+ T cells sorted from blood, taken at week 4, from a patient treated with tofacitinib. The chain employs TRBV15 and TRBJ1-4; D ambiguous. This sequence was found in a human donor with alopecia areata. This CDR3 is CATSAGMRPEKLFF. The CDR3 DNA reads as TGTGCCACCAGCGCCGGTATGAGACCTGAAAAACTGTTTTTT.